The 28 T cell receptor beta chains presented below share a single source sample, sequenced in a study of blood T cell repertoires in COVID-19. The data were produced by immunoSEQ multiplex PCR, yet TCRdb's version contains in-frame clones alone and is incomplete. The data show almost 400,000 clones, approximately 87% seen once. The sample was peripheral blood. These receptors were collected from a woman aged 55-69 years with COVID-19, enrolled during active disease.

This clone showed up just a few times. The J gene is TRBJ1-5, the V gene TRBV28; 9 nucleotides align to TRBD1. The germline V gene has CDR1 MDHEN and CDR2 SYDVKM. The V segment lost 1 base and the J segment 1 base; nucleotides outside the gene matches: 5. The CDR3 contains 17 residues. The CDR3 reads CASSLFLGQGSNQPQHF. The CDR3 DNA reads TGTGCCAGCAGTTTATTTCTGGGACAGGGAAGCAATCAGCCCCAGCATTTT.

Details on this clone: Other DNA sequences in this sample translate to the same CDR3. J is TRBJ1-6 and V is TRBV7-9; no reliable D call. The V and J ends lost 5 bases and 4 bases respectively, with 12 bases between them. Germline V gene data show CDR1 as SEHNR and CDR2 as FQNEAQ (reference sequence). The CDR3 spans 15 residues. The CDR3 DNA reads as TGTGCCAGCAGCCGTTCCGGGTCGTATAATTCACCCCTCCACTTT. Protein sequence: CASSRSGSYNSPLHF.

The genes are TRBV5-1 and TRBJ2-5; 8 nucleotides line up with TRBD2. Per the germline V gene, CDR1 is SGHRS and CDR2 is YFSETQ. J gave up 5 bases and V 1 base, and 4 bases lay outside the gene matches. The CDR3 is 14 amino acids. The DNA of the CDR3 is TGCGCCAGCAGCTTGACAGCGGGGGTCGAGACCCAGTACTTC. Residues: CASSLTAGVETQYF.

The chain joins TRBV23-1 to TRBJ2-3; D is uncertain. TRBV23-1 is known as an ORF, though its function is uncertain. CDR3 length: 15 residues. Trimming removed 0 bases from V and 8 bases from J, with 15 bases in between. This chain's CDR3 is CASSQSVLKRITQYF. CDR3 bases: TGCGCCAGCAGTCAATCGGTCCTAAAACGTATTACGCAGTATTTT.

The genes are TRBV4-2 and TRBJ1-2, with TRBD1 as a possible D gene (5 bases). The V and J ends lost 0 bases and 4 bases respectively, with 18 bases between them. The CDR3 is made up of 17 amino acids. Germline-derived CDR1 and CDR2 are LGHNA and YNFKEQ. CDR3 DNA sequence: TGTGCCAGCAGCCAAGATACGCTCAGCCAGGGTGGCTATGGCTACACCTTC. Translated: CASSQDTLSQGGYGYTF.

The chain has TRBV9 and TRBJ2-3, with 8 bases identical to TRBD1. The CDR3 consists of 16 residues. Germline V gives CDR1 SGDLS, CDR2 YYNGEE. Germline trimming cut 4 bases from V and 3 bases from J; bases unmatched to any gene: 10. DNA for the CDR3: TGTGCCAGCAGCCAAGACAGGGGAAGTGGAACAGATACGCAGTATTTT. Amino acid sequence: CASSQDRGSGTDTQYF.

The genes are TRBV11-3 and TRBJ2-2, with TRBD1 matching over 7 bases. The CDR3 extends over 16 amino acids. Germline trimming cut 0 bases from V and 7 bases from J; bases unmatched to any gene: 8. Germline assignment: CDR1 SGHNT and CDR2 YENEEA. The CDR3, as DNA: TGTGCCAGCAGCTTAGAGGCGACAGGGATAGACGGGGAGCTGTTTTTT. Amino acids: CASSLEATGIDGELFF.

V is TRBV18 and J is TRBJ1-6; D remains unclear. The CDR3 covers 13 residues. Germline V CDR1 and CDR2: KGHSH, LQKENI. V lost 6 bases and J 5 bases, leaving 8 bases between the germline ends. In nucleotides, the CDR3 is TGTGCCAGCTCCCAGGCGCATAATTCACCCCTCCACTTT. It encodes CASSQAHNSPLHF.

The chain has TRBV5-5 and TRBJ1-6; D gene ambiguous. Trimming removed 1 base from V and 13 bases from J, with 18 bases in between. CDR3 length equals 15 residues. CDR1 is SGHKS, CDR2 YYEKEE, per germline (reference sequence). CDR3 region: CASSLQLDLQTPLHF. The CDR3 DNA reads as TGTGCCAGCAGCTTGCAGCTTGACTTACAAACGCCCCTCCACTTT.

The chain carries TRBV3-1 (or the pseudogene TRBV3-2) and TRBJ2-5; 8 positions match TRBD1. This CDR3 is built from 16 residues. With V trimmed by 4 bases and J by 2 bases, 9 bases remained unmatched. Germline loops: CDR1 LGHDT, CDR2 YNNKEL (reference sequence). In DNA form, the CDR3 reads TGTGCCAGCAGCCGCCGAGGAGGACAGGGACAAGAGACCCAGTACTTC. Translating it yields CASSRRGGQGQETQYF.

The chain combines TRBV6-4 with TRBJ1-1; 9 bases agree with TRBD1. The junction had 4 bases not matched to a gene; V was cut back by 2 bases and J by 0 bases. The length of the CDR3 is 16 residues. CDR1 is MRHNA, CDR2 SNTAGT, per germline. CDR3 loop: CASSDDGTGLNTEAFF. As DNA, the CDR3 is TGTGCCAGCAGTGACGATGGGACAGGGTTGAACACTGAAGCTTTCTTT.

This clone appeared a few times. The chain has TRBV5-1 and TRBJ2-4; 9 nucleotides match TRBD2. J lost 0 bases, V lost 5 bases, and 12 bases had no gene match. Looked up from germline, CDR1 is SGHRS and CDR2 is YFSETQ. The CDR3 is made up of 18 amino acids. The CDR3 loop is CASSPLGAGGEAKNIQYF. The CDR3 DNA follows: TGCGCCAGCAGTCCTTTAGGAGCGGGGGGAGAAGCCAAAAACATTCAGTACTTC.

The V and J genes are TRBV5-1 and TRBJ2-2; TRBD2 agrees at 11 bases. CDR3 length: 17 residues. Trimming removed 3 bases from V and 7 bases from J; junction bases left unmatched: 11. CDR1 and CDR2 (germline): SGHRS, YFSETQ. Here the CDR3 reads CASSSRALAGGNGELFF. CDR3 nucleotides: TGCGCCAGCAGCTCCCGCGCGCTAGCGGGGGGCAACGGGGAGCTGTTTTTT.

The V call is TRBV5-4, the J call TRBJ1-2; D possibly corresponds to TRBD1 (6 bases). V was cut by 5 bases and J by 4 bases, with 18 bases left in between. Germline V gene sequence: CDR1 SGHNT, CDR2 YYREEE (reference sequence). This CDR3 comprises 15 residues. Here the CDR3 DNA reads TGTGCCAGCAGGACCTTCCGGGACACACTCTATGGCTACACCTTC. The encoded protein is CASRTFRDTLYGYTF. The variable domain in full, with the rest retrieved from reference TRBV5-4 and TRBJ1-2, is ETGVTQSPTHLIKTRGQQVTLRCSSQSGHNTVSWYQQALGQGPQFIFQYYREEENGRGNFPPRFSGLQFPNYSSELNVNALELDDSALYLCASRTFRDTLYGYTFGSGTRLTVV.

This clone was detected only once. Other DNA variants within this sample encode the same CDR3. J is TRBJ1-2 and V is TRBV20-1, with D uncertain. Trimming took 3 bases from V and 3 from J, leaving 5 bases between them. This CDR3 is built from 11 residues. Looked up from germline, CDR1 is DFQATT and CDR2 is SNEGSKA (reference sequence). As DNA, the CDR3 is TGCAGTGCTAGTACAGACTATGGCTACACCTTC. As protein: CSASTDYGYTF.

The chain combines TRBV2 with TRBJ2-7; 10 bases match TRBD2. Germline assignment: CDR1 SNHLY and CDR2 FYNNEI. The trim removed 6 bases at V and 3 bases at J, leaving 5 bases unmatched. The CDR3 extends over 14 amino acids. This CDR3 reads CASSVTSGRYEQYF. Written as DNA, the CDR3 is TGTGCCAGCAGCGTGACTAGCGGGCGCTACGAGCAGTACTTC.

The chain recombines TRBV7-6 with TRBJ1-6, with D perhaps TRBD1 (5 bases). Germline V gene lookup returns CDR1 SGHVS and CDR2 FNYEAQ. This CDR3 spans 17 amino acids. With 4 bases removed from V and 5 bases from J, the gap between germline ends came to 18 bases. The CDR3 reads CASSSPNTGSNNSPLHF. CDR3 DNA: TGTGCCAGCAGCTCTCCTAACACAGGATCGAATAATTCACCCCTCCACTTT.

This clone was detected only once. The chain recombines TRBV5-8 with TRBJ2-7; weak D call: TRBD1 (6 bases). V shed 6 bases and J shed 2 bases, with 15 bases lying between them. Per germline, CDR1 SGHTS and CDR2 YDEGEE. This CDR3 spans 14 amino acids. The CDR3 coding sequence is TGTGCCAGCATCAGGGGTCACGGAGCCTACGAGCAGTACTTC. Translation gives CASIRGHGAYEQYF.

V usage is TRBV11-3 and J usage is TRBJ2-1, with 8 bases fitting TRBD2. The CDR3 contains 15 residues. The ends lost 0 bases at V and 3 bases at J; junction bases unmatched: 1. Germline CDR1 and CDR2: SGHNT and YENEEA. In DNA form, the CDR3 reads TGTGCCAGCAGCTTAGAAGCGGGGGTCTACAATGAGCAGTTCTTC. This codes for CASSLEAGVYNEQFF.

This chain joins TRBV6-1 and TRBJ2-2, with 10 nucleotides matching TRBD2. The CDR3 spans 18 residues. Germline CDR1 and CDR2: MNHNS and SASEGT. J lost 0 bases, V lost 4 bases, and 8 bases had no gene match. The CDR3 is CASSVPSSGGPNTGELFF. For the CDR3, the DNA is TGTGCCAGCAGTGTTCCATCTAGCGGGGGACCGAACACCGGGGAGCTGTTTTTT.

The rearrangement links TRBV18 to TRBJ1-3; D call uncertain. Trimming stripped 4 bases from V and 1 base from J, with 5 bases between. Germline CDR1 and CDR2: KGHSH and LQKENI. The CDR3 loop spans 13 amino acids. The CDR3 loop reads CASSQASGNTIYF. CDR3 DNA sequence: TGTGCCAGCTCACAAGCTTCTGGAAACACCATATATTTT.

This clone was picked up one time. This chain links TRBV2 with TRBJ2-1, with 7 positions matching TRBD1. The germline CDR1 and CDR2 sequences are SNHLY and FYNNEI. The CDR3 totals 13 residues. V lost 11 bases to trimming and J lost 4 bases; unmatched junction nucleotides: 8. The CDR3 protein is CASQVTGYNEQFF. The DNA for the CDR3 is TGTGCCTCACAGGTGACAGGGTACAATGAGCAGTTCTTC.

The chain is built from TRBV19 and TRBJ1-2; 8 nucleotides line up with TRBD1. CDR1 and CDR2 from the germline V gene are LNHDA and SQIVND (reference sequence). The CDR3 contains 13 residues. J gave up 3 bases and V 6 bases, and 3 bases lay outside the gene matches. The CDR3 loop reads CASRIQGDYGYTF. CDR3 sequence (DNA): TGTGCCAGTAGGATACAGGGGGACTATGGCTACACCTTC.

The CDR3: CASHDGYEQYF. In DNA, the CDR3 is TGTGCCAGCCACGACGGGTACGAGCAGTACTTC. The chain has TRBV6-5 and TRBJ2-7; D remains unclear. The CDR3 totals 11 residues. Germline values: CDR1 MNHEY, CDR2 SVGAGI. The ends were cut back, 8 bases at V and 4 bases at J, with 9 bases in the middle.

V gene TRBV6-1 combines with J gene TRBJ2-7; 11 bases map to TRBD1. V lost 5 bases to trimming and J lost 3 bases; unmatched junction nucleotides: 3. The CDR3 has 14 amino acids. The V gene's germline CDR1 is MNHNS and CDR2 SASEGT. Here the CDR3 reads CASSPGQGVYEQYF. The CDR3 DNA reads TGTGCCAGCAGTCCGGGACAGGGGGTCTACGAGCAGTACTTC.

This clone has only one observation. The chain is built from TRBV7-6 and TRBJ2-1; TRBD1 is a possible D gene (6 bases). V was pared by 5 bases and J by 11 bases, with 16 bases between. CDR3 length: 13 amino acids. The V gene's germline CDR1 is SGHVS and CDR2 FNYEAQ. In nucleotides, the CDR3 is TGTGCCAGCAGCCTAGGCCAGGACAGTAAGCAGTTCTTC. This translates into CASSLGQDSKQFF.

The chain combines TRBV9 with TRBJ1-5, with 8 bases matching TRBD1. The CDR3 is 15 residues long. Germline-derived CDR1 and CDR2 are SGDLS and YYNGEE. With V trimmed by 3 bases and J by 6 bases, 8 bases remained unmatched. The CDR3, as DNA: TGTGCCAGCAGCGACACAGGGGGGGGCGGTCAGCCCCAGCATTTT. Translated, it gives CASSDTGGGGQPQHF.

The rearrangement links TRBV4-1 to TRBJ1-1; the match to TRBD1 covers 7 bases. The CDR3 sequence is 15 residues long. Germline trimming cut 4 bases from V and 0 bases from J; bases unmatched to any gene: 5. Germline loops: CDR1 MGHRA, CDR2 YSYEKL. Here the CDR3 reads CASSRPGQLNTEAFF. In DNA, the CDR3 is TGCGCCAGCAGCCGACCGGGACAGTTGAACACTGAAGCTTTCTTT.